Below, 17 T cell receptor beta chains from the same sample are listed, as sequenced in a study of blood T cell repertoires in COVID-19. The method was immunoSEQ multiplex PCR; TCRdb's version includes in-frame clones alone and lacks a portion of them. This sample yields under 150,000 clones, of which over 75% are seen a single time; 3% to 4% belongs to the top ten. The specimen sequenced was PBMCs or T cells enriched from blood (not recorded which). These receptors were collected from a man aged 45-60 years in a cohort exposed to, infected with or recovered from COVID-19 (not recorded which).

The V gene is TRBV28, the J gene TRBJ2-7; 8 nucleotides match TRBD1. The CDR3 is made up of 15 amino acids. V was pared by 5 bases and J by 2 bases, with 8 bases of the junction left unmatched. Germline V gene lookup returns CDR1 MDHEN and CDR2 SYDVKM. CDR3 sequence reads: CASSERDRKAYEQYF. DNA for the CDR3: TGTGCCAGCAGTGAGAGGGACAGGAAAGCCTACGAGCAGTACTTC. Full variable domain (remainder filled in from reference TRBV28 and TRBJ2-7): DVKVTQSSRYLVKRTGEKVFLECVQDMDHENMFWYRQDPGLGLRLIYFSYDVKMKEKGDIPEGYSVSREKKERFSLILESASTNQTSMYLCASSERDRKAYEQYFGPGTRLTVT.

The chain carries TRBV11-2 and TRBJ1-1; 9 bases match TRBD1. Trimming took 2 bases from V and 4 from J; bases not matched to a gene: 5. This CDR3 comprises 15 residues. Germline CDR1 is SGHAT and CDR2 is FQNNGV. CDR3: CASSLMGQGRTEAFF. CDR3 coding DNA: TGTGCCAGCAGCTTAATGGGACAGGGCCGCACTGAAGCTTTCTTT.

The DNA for the CDR3 is TGTGCCAGCAGCCAAGGACGAGGGCTAGAGACCCAGTACTTC. It codes for CASSQGRGLETQYF. This chain joins TRBV3-1 (or the pseudogene TRBV3-2) and TRBJ2-5, with D possibly being TRBD2 (5 bases). The CDR3 is made up of 14 amino acids. Trimming left V 1 base short and J 4 bases short, with 10 bases between. Germline lookup yields CDR1 LGHDT and CDR2 YNNKEL (reference sequence).

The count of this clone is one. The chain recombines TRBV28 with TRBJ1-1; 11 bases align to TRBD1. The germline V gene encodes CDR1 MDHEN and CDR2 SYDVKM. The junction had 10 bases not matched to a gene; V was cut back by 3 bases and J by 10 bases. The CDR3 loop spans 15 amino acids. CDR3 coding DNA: TGTGCCAGCAGTTTTGACCCGGACAGGGGGCGCACAGCTTTCTTT. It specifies CASSFDPDRGRTAFF.

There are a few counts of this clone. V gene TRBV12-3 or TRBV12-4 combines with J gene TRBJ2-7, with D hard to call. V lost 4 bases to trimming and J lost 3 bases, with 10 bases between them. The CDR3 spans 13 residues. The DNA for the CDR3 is TGTGCCAGCAGTTATGGTAGCAACTACGAGCAGTACTTC. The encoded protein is CASSYGSNYEQYF.

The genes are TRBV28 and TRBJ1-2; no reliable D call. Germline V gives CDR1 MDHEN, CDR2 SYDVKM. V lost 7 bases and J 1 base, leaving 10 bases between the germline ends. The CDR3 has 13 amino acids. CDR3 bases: TGTGCCAGCACTAAACGGGTTAACTATGGCTACACCTTC. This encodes CASTKRVNYGYTF.

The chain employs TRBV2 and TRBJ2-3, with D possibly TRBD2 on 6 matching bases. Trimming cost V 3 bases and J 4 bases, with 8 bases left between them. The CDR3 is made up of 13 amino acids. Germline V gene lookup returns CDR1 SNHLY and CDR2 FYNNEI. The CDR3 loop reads CASSDGGADTQYF. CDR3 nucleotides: TGTGCCAGCAGTGACGGAGGGGCAGATACGCAGTATTTT.

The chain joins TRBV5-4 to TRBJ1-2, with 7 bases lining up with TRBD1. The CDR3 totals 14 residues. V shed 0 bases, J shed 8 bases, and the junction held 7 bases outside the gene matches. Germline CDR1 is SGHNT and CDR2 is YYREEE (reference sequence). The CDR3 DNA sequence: TGTGCCAGCAGCTTGGCGGGCAGGGGACAGGGCTACACCTTC. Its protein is CASSLAGRGQGYTF. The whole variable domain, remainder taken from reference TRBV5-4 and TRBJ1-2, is ETGVTQSPTHLIKTRGQQVTLRCSSQSGHNTVSWYQQALGQGPQFIFQYYREEENGRGNFPPRFSGLQFPNYSSELNVNALELDDSALYLCASSLAGRGQGYTFGSGTRLTVV.

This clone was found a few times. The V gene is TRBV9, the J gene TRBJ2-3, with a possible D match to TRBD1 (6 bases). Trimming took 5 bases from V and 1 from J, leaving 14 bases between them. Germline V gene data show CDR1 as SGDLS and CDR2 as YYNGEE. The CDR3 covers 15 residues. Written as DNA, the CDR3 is TGTGCCAGCAGTCTAGGCAGGGGCCGCACAGATACGCAGTATTTT. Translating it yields CASSLGRGRTDTQYF.

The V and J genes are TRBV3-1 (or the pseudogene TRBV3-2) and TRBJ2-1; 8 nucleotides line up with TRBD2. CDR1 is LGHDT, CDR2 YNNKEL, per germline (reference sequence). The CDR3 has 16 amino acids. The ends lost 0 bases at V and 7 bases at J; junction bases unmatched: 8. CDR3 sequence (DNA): TGTGCCAGCAGCCAAGATCCAGCGGGAGTATTAAATGAGCAGTTCTTC. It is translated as CASSQDPAGVLNEQFF.

The CDR3 DNA sequence: TGTGCCAGCAGCATACAGGGAAAGGACACTGAAGCTTTCTTT. As protein: CASSIQGKDTEAFF. This chain uses TRBV9 with TRBJ1-1; TRBD1 might be the D (6 bases). Between the trimmed V and J ends, which lost 4 bases and 3 bases, there was a span of 13 bases. The CDR3 is 14 residues long. In germline, CDR1 is SGDLS, CDR2 YYNGEE. The whole variable domain, filled in from reference TRBV9 and TRBJ1-1, reads DSGVTQTPKHLITATGQRVTLRCSPRSGDLSVYWYQQSLDQGLQFLIQYYNGEERAKGNILERFSAQQFPDLHSELNLSSLELGDSALYFCASSIQGKDTEAFFGQGTRLTVV.

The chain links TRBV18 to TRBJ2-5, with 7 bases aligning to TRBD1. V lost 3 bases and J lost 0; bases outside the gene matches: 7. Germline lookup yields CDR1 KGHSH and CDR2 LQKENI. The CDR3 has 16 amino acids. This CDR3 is CASSPQGGPYQETQYF. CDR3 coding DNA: TGTGCCAGCTCACCTCAAGGGGGCCCCTACCAAGAGACCCAGTACTTC.

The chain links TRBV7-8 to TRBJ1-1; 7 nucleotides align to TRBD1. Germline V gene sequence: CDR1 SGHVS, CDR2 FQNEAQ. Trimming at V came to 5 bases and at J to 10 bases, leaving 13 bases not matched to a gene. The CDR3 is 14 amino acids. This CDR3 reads CASSLLAGGLRAFF. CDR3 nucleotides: TGTGCCAGCAGCCTACTTGCAGGGGGGCTCCGAGCTTTCTTT.

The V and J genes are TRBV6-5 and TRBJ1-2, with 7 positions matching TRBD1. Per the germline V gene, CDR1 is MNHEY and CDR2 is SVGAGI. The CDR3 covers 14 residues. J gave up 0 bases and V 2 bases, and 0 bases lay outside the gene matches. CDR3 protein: CASSYGTANYGYTF. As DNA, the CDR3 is TGTGCCAGCAGTTACGGGACAGCTAACTATGGCTACACCTTC.

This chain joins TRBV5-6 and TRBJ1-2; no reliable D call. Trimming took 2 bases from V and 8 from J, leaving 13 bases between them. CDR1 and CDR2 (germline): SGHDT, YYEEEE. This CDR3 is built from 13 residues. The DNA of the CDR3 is TGTGCCAGCAGCTTTGGAGGTTCTATCGGCTACACCTTC. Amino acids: CASSFGGSIGYTF.

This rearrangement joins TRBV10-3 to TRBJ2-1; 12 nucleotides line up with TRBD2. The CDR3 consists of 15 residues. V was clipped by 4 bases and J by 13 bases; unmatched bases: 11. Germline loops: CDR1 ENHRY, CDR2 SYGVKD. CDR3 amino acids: CAISGWTSGNSEQFF. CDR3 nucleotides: TGTGCCATCAGTGGCTGGACTAGCGGGAACTCGGAACAGTTCTTC.

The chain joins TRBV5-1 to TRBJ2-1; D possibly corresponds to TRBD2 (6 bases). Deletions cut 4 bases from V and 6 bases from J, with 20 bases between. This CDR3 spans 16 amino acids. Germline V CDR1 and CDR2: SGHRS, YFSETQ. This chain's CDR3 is CASSAHRLAEGNEQFF. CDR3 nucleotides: TGCGCCAGCAGCGCCCATCGGTTAGCGGAGGGCAATGAGCAGTTCTTC.